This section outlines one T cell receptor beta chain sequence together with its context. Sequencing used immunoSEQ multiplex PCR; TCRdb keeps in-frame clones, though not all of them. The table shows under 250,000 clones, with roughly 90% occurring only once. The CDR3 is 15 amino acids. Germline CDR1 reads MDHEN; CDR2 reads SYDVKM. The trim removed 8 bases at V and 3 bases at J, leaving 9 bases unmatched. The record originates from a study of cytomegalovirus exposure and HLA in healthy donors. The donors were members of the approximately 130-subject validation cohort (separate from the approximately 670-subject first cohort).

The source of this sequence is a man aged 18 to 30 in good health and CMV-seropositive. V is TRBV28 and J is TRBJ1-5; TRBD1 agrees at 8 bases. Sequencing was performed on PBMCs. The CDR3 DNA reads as TGTGCCAGCCAGGGGGCAGGATATGACAATCAGCCCCAGCATTTT. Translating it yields CASQGAGYDNQPQHF. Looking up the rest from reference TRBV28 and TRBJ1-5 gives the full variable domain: DVKVTQSSRYLVKRTGEKVFLECVQDMDHENMFWYRQDPGLGLRLIYFSYDVKMKEKGDIPEGYSVSREKKERFSLILESASTNQTSMYLCASQGAGYDNQPQHFGDGTRLSIL.